This TCR beta chain was identified in a study of shared clonotypes between healthy human individuals. On the study more broadly: Donors were a couple of women and a few men aged 18 to 49.

Naive CD8 cells were CD45RO-negative, positively selected for CCR7, excluding terminally differentiated effector memory CD45RA+ cells. TCRdb's copy holds only in-frame clones and misses some; the assay was immunoSEQ multiplex PCR. The sample lists under 850,000 clones, more than 85% occurring once. Germline assignment: CDR1 MGHRA and CDR2 YSYEKL. This CDR3 is built from 13 residues. V dropped 1 base and J dropped 9 bases, with 10 bases sitting between them. V usage is TRBV4-1 and J usage is TRBJ2-1, with D perhaps matching TRBD1 or TRBD2 (5 bases each). The source material was naive CD8+ T cells sorted from blood. The clonotype was recovered from a man aged 25 to 40 in good health. The CDR3, as DNA: TGCGCCAGCAGCCAAGTCGACGGGGCTGAGCAGTTCTTC. As protein: CASSQVDGAEQFF.